This T cell receptor (beta chain) was observed in a study of shared clonotypes between healthy human individuals. Study results and caveats: Clonotypes shared by all four donors outscored non-shared clonotypes in generation probability. Researchers sampled blood only, noting tissue repertoires likely differ. A generally larger estimated richness was seen in naive subsets than in memory subsets. For sorted subsets, rarefaction showed incomplete sequencing despite large depth.

The assay was immunoSEQ multiplex PCR, and TCRdb's table has in-frame clones only and misses some. The sample holds nearly 1,000,000 clones, more than 75% seen once. Remarks on this clone: Its antigen is not known.

V lost 7 bases and J lost 7; bases outside the gene matches: 12. This CDR3 spans 15 amino acids. Germline values: CDR1 MNHNY, CDR2 SVGAGI (reference sequence). The sequence came from a man between 18 and 35 years old in good health. The V and J genes are TRBV6-6 and TRBJ2-7; 11 bases agree with TRBD1. The sequencing input was memory CD4+ T cells sorted from blood. Regarding subset: CD45RA-negative fraction. The CDR3 loop is CASTPRDRGMVEQYF. The CDR3 DNA reads TGTGCCAGCACCCCCCGGGACAGGGGGATGGTAGAGCAGTACTTC.